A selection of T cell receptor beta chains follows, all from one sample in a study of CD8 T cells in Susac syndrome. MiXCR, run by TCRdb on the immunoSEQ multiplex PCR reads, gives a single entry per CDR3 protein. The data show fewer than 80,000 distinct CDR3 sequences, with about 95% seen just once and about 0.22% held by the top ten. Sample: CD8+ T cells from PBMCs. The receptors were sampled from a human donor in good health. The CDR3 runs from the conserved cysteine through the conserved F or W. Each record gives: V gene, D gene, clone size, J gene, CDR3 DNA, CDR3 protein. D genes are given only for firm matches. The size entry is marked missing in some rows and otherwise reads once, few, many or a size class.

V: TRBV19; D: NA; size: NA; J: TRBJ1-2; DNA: TGTGCCAGTAGCTTAGGAGGTAGTGGCTACACCTTC; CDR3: CASSLGGSGYTF
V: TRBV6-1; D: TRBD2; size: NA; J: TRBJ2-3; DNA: TGTGCCAGCAGTGAAGCGCTAGCGGGGGGGACTAGCACAGATACGCAGTATTTT; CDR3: CASSEALAGGTSTDTQYF
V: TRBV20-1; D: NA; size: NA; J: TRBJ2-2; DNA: TGCAGTGCTCGGACGGTGAACACCGGGGAGCTGTTTTTT; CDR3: CSARTVNTGELFF
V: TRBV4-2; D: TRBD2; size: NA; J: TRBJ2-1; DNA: TGTGCCAGCAGCCAAGCGGGGGGGGCCTACAATGAGCAGTTCTTC; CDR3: CASSQAGGAYNEQFF
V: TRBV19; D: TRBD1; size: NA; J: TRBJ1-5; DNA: TGTGCCAGCTCTAACCGGGACAGGGGGGACAATCAGCCCCAGCATTTT; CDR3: CASSNRDRGDNQPQHF
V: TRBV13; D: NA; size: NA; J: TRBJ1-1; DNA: TGTGCCAGCAGCTCATCCGGGGACCACACTGAAGCTTTCTTT; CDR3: CASSSSGDHTEAFF
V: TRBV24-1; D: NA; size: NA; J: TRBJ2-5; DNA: TGTGCCACCAGTGATTGGGACCGTGGAGAGACCCAGTACTTC; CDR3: CATSDWDRGETQYF
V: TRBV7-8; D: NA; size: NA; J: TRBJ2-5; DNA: TGTGCCAGCAGCTTAGTGGAGGGTCGGCCTAAAGAGACCCAGTACTTC; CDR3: CASSLVEGRPKETQYF
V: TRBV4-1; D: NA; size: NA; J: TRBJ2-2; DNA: TGCGCCAGCAGCCAAGATCGGACGGGGTACGGGGAGCTGTTTTTT; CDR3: CASSQDRTGYGELFF
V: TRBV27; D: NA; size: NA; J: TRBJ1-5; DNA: TGTGCCAGCAGTTTATTCCGTGAGGGTCAGCCCCAGCATTTT; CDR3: CASSLFREGQPQHF
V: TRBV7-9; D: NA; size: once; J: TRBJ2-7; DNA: TGTGCCAGCAGCTTAAGAGGGAGTGGTTCCTACGAGCAGTACTTC; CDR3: CASSLRGSGSYEQYF
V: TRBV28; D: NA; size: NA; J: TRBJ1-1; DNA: TGTGCCAGCAGTTTAATCACAGGAGGATTGGTGAACACTGAAGCTTTCTTT; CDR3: CASSLITGGLVNTEAFF
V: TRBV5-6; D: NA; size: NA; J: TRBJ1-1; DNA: TGTGCCAGCAGCTTGAGTTCAGCGATAGAAGCTTTCTTT; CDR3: CASSLSSAIEAFF
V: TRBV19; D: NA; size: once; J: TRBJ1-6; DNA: TGTGCCAGTAGCGACTCTCTCGGGTCCTATAATTCACCCCTCCACTTT; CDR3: CASSDSLGSYNSPLHF
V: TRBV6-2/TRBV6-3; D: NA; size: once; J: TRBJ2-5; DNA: TGTGCCAGCAGTTCTCCTTTAGACTACGCTACTGGAGCCCAGTACTTC; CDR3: CASSSPLDYATGAQYF
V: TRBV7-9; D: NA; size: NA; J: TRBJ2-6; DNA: TGTGCCAGCAGCCCCTACACCAGCTCTGGGGCCAACGTCCTGACTTTC; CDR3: CASSPYTSSGANVLTF
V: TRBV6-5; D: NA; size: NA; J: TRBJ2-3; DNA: TGTGCCAGCAGTTACTCGGGGGCCGCGTACAGCACAGATACGCAGTATTTT; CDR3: CASSYSGAAYSTDTQYF
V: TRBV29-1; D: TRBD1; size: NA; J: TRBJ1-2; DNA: TGCAGCGTCGACAGGGAGAGGAATGGCTACACCTTC; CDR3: CSVDRERNGYTF
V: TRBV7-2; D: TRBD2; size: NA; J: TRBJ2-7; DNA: TGTGCCAGCAGCTTATCCCTAGCGGGGGCCGAGCAGTACTTC; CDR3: CASSLSLAGAEQYF
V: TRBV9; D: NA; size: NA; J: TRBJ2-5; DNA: TGTGCCAGCAGCGTAGAAGGCCAACTCCAAGAGACCCAGTACTTC; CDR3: CASSVEGQLQETQYF
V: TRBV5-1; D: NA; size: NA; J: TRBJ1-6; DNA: TGCGCCAGCAGCTCGGATGTCCGGGGTGCACCCCTCCACTTT; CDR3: CASSSDVRGAPLHF
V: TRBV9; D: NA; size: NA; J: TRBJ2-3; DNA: TGTGCCAGCAGCGCTTCCAGCACAGATACGCAGTATTTT; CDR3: CASSASSTDTQYF
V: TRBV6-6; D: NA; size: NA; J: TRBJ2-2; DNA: TGTGCCATTCGACGGGGGGCAGGTGGGGAGCTGTTTTTT; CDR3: CAIRRGAGGELFF
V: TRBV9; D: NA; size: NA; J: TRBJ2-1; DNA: TGTGCCAGCAGCGGTAGAGGGTTAGATGAGCAGTTCTTC; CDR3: CASSGRGLDEQFF
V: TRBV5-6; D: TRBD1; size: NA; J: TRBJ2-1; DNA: TGTGCCAGCAGGGTCCAGGGGGCCCGGTACAATGAGCAGTTCTTC; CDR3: CASRVQGARYNEQFF
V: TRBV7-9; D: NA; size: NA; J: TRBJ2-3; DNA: TGTGCCAGCAGCTTAGCTGGGGGGCCGACAGATACGCAGTATTTT; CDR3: CASSLAGGPTDTQYF
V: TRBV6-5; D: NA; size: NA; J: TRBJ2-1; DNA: TGTGCCAGCAGTTTACAGGGCTTAGGGGGGTACAATGAGCAGTTCTTC; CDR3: CASSLQGLGGYNEQFF
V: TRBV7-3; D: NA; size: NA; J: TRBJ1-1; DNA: TGTGCCAGCAGCCTCGACGGACTAGGGGTGACTGAAGCTTTCTTT; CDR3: CASSLDGLGVTEAFF
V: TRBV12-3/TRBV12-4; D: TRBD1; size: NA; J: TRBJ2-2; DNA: TGTGCCAGCAGTTCCCAGCCGACAGGGGCCACCGGGGAGCTGTTTTTT; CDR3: CASSSQPTGATGELFF
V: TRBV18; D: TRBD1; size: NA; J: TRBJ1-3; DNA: TGTGCCAGACCGGGACAGATGGGAAACACCATATATTTT; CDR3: CARPGQMGNTIYF
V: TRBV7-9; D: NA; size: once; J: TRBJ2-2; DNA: TGTGCCAGCAGCTTTTATGAGGTGGAGCTGTTTTTT; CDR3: CASSFYEVELFF
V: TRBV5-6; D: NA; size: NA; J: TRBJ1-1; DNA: TGTGCCAGCAGCCCCACCAGGGGCGCTGAAGCTTTCTTT; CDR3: CASSPTRGAEAFF